The clone carrying this TCR beta chain appeared many times. Its antigen remains unknown. This sample is drawn from a study of cytomegalovirus exposure and HLA in healthy donors. General study points: Three chains linked to CMV were shown in vitro to be specific for CMV antigens. For most TCR sequences rarity was the rule, although some public TCRs occurred in many donors.

Repertoires were generated with immunoSEQ multiplex PCR, while TCRdb's copy carries only in-frame clones and drops some. The data show some 250,000 clones, with roughly 87% seen just once and 3% to 3.5% held by the top ten. The V end was cut by 5 bases, the J end by 7 bases, with 11 bases between. The germline CDR1 and CDR2 sequences are SGHTA and FQGNSA. The CDR3 sequence is 12 residues long. V gene TRBV7-2 combines with J gene TRBJ1-2; D remains unclear. The sample consisted of PBMCs. This TCR derives from a woman under 40 in good health and CMV-seronegative. The CDR3 is CASSPTETGYTF. In DNA form, the CDR3 reads TGTGCCAGCAGCCCAACAGAGACTGGCTACACCTTC.